This TCR beta chain was identified during a study of Ad26.COV2.S vaccination and SARS-CoV-2 variants. Across the study: The donor belonged to the COV1001 Ad26.COV2.S trial arm. Into the muscle, Ad26.COV2.S was dosed once or twice, 56 days apart. Overall study findings and caveats: Vaccine and placebo recipients had similar non-spike TCR breadth. Vaccine recipients had higher spike-specific TCR breadth than placebo recipients.

For this clone: Antigen: not known.

The CDR3 is 11 amino acids. The treatment: some 19 received Ad26.COV2.S at low or high dose, single or two shots; about 5 received placebo; per-sample allocation not given. Repertoires come from day 63 after the first vaccine or placebo injection. Generated by immunoSEQ multiplex PCR, the TCRdb table keeps only in-frame clones and is missing some. The data hold 350,000 to 500,000 clones, with 88% observed a single time. The source of this sequence is a person aged 18-60 years who received the Ad26.COV2.S COVID-19 vaccine or a placebo. This chain joins TRBV21-1 and TRBJ1-5. TRBV21-1 is a pseudogene segment. Specimen: peripheral blood, collected in a trial of Ad26.COV2.S vaccine versus placebo. CDR3 amino acids: CASSPLLPAAF. The CDR3 nucleotides are TGTGCCAGCAGCCCACTGTTACCGGCAGCATTT.